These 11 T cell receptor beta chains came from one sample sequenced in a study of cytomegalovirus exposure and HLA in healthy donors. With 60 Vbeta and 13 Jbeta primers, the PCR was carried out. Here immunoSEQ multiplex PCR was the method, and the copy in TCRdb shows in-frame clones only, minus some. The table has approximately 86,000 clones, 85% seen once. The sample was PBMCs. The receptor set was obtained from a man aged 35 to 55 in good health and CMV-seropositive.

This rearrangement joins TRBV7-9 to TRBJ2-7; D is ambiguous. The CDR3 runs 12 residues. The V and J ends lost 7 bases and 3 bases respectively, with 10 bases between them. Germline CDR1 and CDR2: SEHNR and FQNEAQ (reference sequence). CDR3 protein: CASTLGIYEQYF. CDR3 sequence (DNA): TGTGCCAGCACCCTAGGCATCTACGAGCAGTACTTC.

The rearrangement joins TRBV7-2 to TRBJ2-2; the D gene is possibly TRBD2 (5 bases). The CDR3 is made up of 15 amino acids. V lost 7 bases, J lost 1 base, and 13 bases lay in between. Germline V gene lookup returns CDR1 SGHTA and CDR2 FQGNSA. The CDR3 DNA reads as TGTGCCAGCACCGAGGGCGGCATGAACACCGGGGAGCTGTTTTTT. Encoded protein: CASTEGGMNTGELFF.

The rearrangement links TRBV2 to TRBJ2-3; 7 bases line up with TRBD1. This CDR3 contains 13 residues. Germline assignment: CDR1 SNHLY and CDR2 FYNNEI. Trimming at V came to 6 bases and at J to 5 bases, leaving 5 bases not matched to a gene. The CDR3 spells CASSLNRGDTQYF. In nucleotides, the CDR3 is TGTGCCAGCAGCCTTAACAGGGGAGATACGCAGTATTTT.

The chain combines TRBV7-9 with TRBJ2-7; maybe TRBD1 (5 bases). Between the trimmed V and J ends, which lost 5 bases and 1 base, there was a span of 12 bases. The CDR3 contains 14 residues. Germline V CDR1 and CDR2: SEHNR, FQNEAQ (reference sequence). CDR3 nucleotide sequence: TGTGCCAGCAGCGGATACAGGAGTTCCTACGAGCAGTACTTC. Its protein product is CASSGYRSSYEQYF.

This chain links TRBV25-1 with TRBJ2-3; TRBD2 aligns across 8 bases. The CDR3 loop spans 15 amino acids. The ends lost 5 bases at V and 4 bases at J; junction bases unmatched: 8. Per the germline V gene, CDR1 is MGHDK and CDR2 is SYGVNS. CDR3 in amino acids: CASSFLAGSSDTQYF. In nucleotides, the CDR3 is TGTGCCAGCAGTTTTCTAGCGGGTAGTTCAGATACGCAGTATTTT.

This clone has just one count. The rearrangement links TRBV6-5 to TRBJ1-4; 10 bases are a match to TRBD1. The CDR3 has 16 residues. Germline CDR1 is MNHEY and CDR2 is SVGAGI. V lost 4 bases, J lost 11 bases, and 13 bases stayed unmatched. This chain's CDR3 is CASSFDRGLARGKLFF. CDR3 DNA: TGTGCCAGCAGTTTCGACAGGGGGCTGGCCAGAGGGAAACTGTTTTTT.

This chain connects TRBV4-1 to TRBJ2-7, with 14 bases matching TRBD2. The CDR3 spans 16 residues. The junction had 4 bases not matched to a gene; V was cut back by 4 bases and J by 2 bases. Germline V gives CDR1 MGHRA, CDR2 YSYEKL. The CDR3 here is CASSLGLAGAAYEQYF. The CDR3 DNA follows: TGCGCCAGCAGCCTGGGACTAGCGGGAGCTGCCTACGAGCAGTACTTC.

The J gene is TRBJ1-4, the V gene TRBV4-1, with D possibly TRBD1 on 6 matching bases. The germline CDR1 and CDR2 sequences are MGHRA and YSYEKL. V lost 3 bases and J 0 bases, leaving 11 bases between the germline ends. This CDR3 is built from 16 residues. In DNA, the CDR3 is TGCGCCAGCAGCCAGCGACAGGTGTCAACTAATGAAAAACTGTTTTTT. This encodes CASSQRQVSTNEKLFF.

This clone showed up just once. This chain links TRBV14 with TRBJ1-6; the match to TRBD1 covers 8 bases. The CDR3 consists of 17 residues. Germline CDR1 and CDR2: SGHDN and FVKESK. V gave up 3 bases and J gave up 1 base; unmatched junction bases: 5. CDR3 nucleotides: TGTGCCAGCAGCCAGAGACAGGGGAAGTCCTATAATTCACCCCTCCACTTT. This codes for CASSQRQGKSYNSPLHF.

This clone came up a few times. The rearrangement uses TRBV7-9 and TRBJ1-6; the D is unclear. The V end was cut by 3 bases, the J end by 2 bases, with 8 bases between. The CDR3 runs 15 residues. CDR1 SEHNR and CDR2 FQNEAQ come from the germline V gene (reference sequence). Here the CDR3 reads CASSFDGTYNSPLHF. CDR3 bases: TGTGCCAGCAGCTTCGACGGGACCTATAATTCACCCCTCCACTTT.

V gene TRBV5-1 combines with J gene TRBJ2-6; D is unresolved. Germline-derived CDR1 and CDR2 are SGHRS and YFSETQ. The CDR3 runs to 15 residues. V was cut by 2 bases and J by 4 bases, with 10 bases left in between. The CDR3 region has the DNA TGCGCCAGCAGCTTAGCCCTCCCCGGGGCCAACGTCCTGACTTTC. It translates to CASSLALPGANVLTF. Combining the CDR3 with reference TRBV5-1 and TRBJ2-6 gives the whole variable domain KAGVTQTPRYLIKTRGQQVTLSCSPISGHRSVSWYQQTPGQGLQFLFEYFSETQRNKGNFPGRFSGRQFSNSRSEMNVSTLELGDSALYLCASSLALPGANVLTFGAGSRLTVL.